This T cell receptor beta chain was identified during a study of CD8 T cells in Susac syndrome. As for the study in general: Active disease was present in over five of the sequenced Susac syndrome patients, and remission in 8 or 9.

Patients having Susac syndrome satisfied recently defined diagnostic criteria for definite or probable disease. Whole-study results and caveats: The authors found no clonal expansion in Susac syndrome CD4+ T cell repertoires.

Concerning this clonotype: Its antigen is still unknown.

The CDR3 totals 13 residues. The germline V gene encodes CDR1 SNHLY and CDR2 FYNNEI. Between the trimmed V and J ends, which lost 6 bases and 4 bases, there was a span of 9 bases. The authors reverse transcribed roughly 0.5 to 1 ug RNA with random hexamers. A single record per CDR3 protein comes from TCRdb applying MiXCR to the immunoSEQ multiplex PCR reads. The table has about 240,000 distinct CDR3 sequences, 90% to 97% seen once. V is TRBV2 and J is TRBJ2-2, with D possibly being TRBD2 (5 bases). What was sequenced was CD4+ T cells from PBMCs. This clonotype originated in a human donor with Susac syndrome. DNA for the CDR3: TGTGCCAGCAGACTAGATCCCACCGGGGAGCTGTTTTTT. Its translation is CASRLDPTGELFF.